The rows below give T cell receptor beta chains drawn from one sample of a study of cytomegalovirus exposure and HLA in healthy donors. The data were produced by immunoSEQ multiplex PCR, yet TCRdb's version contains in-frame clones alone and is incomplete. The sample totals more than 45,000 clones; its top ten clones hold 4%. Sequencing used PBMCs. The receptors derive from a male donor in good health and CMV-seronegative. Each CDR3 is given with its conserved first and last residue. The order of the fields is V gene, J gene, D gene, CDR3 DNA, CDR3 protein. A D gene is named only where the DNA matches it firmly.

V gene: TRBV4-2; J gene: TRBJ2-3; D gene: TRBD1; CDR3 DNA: TGTGCCAGCAGCCAGAAGGCTGGGGACCAGGGGGCAGATACGCAGTATTTT; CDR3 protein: CASSQKAGDQGADTQYF
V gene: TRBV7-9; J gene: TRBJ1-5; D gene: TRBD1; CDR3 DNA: TGTGCCAGCAGCCTAGGGGGCCGGGGGGCACGACAGCCCCAGCATTTT; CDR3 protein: CASSLGGRGARQPQHF
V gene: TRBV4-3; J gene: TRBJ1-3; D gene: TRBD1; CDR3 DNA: TGCGCCAGCAGCCAAGTGCAGGGGGGTGACACCATATATTTT; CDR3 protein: CASSQVQGGDTIYF
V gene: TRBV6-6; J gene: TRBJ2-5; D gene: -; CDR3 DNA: TGTGCCAGCAGTTACGGAAGCGGCCAAGAGACCCAGTACTTC; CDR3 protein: CASSYGSGQETQYF
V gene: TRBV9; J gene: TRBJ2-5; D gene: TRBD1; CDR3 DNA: TGTGCCAGCAGCGTAGGGGCAGGGGGTAAGACCCAGTACTTC; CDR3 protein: CASSVGAGGKTQYF
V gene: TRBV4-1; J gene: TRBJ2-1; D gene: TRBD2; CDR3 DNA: TGCGCCAGCAGCCAAGATCTGAGTAGCGGGGGTACCGACAATGAGCAGTTCTTC; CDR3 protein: CASSQDLSSGGTDNEQFF
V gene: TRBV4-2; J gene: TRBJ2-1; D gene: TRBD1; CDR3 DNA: TGTGCCAGCAGCGAAACAGGGGCGAATAGCAATGAGCAGTTCTTC; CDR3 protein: CASSETGANSNEQFF
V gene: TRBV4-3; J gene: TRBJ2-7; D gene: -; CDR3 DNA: TGCGCCAGCAGCCAAGAGGCGGCGGGGACCCCCTCCGGCGAGCAGTACTTC; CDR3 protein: CASSQEAAGTPSGEQYF
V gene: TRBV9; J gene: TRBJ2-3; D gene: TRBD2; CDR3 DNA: TGTGCCAGCAGCGCAATCCTGGGAGCGGGAGGACCCTCCGCAGATACGCAGTATTTT; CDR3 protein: CASSAILGAGGPSADTQYF
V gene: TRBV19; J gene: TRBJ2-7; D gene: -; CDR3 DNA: TGTGCCAGTAGTGCCTTGACAGGTTACGAGCAGTACTTC; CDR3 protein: CASSALTGYEQYF
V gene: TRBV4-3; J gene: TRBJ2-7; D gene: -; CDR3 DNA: TGCGCCAGCAGCCCGCGGTGCACACACCTCTACTACGAGCAGTACTTC; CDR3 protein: CASSPRCTHLYYEQYF
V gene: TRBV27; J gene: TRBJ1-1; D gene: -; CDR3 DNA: TGTGCCAGCAGCCCGGGGGGGGGCGTCACTGAAGCTTTCTTT; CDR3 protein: CASSPGGGVTEAFF
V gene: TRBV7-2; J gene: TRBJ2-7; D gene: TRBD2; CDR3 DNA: TGTGCCAGCAGCCCCGCCCGGACTAGCGACGTTGGGGTCTTC; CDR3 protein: CASSPARTSDVGVF
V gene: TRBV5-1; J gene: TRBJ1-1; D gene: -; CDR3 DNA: TGCGCCAGCAGGGCACAGGGCCCGAACACTGAAGCTTTCTTT; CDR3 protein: CASRAQGPNTEAFF
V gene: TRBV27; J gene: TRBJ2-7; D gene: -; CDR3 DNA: TGTGCCAGCAGTTTACCCTCGGGGGAGCAGTACTTC; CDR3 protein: CASSLPSGEQYF
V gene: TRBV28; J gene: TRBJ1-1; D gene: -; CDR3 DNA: TGTGCCAGCAGTCTAAGCACTGAAGCTTTCTTT; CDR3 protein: CASSLSTEAFF
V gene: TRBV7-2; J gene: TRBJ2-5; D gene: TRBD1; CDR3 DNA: TGTGCCAGCAGCCTCCCGGACAGGCAAGAGACCCAGTACTTC; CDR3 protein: CASSLPDRQETQYF
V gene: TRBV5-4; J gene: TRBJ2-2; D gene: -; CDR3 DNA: TGTGCCAGCAGCTTGGAGCTGGCGAACACCGGGGAGCTGTTTTTT; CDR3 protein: CASSLELANTGELFF
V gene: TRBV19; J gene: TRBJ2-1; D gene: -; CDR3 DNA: TGTGCCAGTAGTCGAGGGGGGGCTCTTAATGAGCAGTTCTTC; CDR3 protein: CASSRGGALNEQFF
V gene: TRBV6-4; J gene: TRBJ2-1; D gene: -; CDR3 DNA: TGTGCCAGCAGTGACAGAGCGGATCTCGACAATGAGCAGTTCTTC; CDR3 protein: CASSDRADLDNEQFF
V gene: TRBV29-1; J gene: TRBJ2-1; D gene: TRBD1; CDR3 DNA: TGCAGCGTTGACCGGGGGACAGGTGGGTCCGACAATGAGCAGTTCTTC; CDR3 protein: CSVDRGTGGSDNEQFF
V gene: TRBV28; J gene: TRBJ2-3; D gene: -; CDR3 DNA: TGTGCCAGCCGAAGCCCTTTTTCGGGTACGCAGTATTTT; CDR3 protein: CASRSPFSGTQYF
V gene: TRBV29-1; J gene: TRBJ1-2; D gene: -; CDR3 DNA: TGCAGCGTTGAAGGAGGAGAGAGTGGCTACACCTTC; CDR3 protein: CSVEGGESGYTF
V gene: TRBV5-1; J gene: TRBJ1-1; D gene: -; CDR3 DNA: TGCGCCAGCAGCTCCAGAGGGGGGGGGAATATTTTGGGCACTGAAGCTTTCTTT; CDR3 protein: CASSSRGGGNILGTEAFF
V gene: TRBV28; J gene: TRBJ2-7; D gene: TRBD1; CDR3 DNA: TGTGCCAGCAGTTTGTGGGCCGCAGGGGGCCAAGCCGGCGAGCAGTACTTC; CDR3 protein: CASSLWAAGGQAGEQYF
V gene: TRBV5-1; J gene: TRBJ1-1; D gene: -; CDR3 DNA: TGCGCCAGCAACCCTCTTTATACCGCTATGAACACTGAAGCTTTCTTT; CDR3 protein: CASNPLYTAMNTEAFF
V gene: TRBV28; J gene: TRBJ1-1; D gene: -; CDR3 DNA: TGTGCCAGCAGTTTGACACCCCGCCAAGCTTTCTTT; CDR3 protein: CASSLTPRQAFF
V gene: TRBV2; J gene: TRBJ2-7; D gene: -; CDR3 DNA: TGTGCCAGCAGTGAACGGACAGCAGTCGAGCAGTACTTC; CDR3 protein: CASSERTAVEQYF
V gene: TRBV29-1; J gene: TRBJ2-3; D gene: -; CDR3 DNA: TGCAGCTTTCGACAGAACGCAGATACGCAGTATTTT; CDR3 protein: CSFRQNADTQYF
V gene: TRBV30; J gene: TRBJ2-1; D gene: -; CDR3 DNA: TGTGCCTGGAGTGTACAAGCGGATTATGAGCAGTTCTTC; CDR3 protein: CAWSVQADYEQFF
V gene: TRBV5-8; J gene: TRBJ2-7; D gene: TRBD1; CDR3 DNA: TGTGCCAGCAGCTTGCCACAGGGGGCTGGCGAGCAGTACTTC; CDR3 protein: CASSLPQGAGEQYF
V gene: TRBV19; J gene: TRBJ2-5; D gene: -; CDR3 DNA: TGTGCCAGTAGGGGGACCGGGGGTGGCCAAGAGACCCAGTACTTC; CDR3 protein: CASRGTGGGQETQYF
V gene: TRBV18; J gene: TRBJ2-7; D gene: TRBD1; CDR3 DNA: TGTGCCAGCTCCGCTCGGGGACAGGCGGCCTACGAGCAGTACTTC; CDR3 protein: CASSARGQAAYEQYF
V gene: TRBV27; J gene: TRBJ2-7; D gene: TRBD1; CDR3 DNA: TGTGCCAGCAGTCGCGGTTGGGACAGGGGGCTCAACGAGCAGTACTTC; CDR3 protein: CASSRGWDRGLNEQYF
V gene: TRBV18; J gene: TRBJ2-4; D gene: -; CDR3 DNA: TGTGCCAGCTCCCCGGGCGGAGGGGACATTCAGTACTTC; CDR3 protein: CASSPGGGDIQYF
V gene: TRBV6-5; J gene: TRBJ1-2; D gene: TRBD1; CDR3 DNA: TGTGCCAGCAGTTACTCGTGGGACAGTAACTATGGCTACACCTTC; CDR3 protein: CASSYSWDSNYGYTF
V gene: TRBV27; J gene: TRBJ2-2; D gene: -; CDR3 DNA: TGTGCCAGCAGCTTAGTAGGGGTGCGAATCGGGGAGCTGTTTTTT; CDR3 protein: CASSLVGVRIGELFF
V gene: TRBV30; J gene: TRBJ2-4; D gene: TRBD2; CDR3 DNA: TGTGCCTGGGGCGGGGGTATGGGTAAAAAAAACATTCAGTACTTC; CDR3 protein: CAWGGGMGKKNIQYF
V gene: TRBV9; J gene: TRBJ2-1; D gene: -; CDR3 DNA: TGTGCCAGCAGCGGCGGGATAGCCTTATACAATGAGCAGTTCTTC; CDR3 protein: CASSGGIALYNEQFF
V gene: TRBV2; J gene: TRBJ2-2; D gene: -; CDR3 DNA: TGTGCCAGCAGTCTGACTATGGGCACCGGGGAGCTGTTTTTT; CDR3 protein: CASSLTMGTGELFF
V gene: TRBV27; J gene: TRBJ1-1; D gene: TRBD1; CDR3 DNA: TGTGCCAGCAGTCCACAGGGGCTCAACACTGAAGCTTTCTTT; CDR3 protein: CASSPQGLNTEAFF
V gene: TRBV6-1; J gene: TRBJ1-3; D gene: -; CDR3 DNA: TGTGCCAGCAGTGAACTCGCAGGGACTGGAAACACCATATATTTT; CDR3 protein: CASSELAGTGNTIYF
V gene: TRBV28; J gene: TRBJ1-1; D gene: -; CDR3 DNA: TGTGCCAGCAGTACCACGGGGGACGACGGGAGAGCTTTCTTT; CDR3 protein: CASSTTGDDGRAFF
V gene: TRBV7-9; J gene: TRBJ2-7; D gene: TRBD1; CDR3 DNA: TGTGCCAGCACCCCGGACAGGGGAGGCAACGAGCAGTACTTC; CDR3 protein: CASTPDRGGNEQYF
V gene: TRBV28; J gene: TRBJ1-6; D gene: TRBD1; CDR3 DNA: TGTGCCAGCAGTTCGGGACAGGGACGATCACCCCTCCACTTT; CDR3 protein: CASSSGQGRSPLHF
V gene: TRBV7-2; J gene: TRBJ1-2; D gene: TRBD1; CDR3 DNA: TGTGCCAGCAGCCCACCCGGGACAGGGGCTAGCTACACCTTC; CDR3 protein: CASSPPGTGASYTF
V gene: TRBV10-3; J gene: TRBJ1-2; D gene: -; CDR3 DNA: TGTGCCATCAGTGCGGAGGGCGAGGGCTACACCTTC; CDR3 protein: CAISAEGEGYTF
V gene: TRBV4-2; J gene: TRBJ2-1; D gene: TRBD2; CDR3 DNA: TGTGCCAGCAGCCAAGGTTGGACTAGCGGATACAATGAGCAGTTCTTC; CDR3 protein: CASSQGWTSGYNEQFF
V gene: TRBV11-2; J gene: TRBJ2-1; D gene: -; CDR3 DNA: TGTGCCAGCAGCTTAGATATCGCAGTCTACAATGAGCAGTTCTTC; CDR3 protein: CASSLDIAVYNEQFF
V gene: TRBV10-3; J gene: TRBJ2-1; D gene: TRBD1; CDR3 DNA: TGTGCCATCAGTGGCCGGGACAGGGATGTGGATGAGCAGTTCTTC; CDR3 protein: CAISGRDRDVDEQFF
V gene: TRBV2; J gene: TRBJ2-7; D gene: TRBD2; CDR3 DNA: TGTGCCAGCACGCTAGCGGGGGGCGAGCAGTACTTC; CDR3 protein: CASTLAGGEQYF
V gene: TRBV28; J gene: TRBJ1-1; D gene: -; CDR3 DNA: TGTGCCAGCAGTCCGGGGGTAGTGAACACTGAAGCTTTCTTT; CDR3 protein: CASSPGVVNTEAFF
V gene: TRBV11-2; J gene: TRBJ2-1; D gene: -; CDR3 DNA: TGTGCCAGCAGCCCACGGCGGGGAAACGGGCAGTTCTTC; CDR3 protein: CASSPRRGNGQFF
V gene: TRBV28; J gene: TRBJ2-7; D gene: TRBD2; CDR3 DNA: TGTGCCAGCAGTTGGGGGGGGTACGAGCAGTACTTC; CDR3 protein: CASSWGGYEQYF
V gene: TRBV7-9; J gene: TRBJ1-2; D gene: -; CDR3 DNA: TGTGCCAGCAGCTTAGCGTCGTGGCAGAACTATGGCTACACCTTC; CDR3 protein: CASSLASWQNYGYTF
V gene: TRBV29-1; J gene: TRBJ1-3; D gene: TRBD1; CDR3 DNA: TGCAGCGTGGAATACAGGGGCCTCTCTGGAAACACCATATATTTT; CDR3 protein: CSVEYRGLSGNTIYF
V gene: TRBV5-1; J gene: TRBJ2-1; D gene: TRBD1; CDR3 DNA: TGCGCCAGCAGCTTCCGGGGACAGTCCTACAATGAGCAGTTCTTC; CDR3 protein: CASSFRGQSYNEQFF
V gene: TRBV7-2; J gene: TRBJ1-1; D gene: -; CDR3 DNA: TGTGCCAGCAGCCTAGGGGTGCGGAGATTGAACACTGAAGCTTTCTTT; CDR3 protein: CASSLGVRRLNTEAFF
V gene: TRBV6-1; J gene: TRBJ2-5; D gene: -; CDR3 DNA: TGTGCCAGCATTCCCCACTTGGGAGAGAACCAGTACTTC; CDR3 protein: CASIPHLGENQYF